This T cell receptor (beta chain) was identified in a study of shared clonotypes between healthy human individuals. Naive CD8 cells lacked CD45RO and underwent positive selection for CCR7, leaving out terminally differentiated effector memory CD45RA+ cells. Profiled with immunoSEQ multiplex PCR; TCRdb holds only in-frame clones, not every one. The sample has around 2,000,000 clones, about 95% seen once. On this clone: Its antigen is not known.

Whole-study results and caveats: Generation of non-shared clonotypes was less probable than generation of clonotypes shared by all four donors.

Germline V CDR1 and CDR2: MNHEY, SMNVEV (reference sequence). With 6 bases clipped from V and 4 bases from J, the junction kept 7 bases outside the gene matches. This CDR3 spans 15 amino acids. The sample comprised naive CD8+ T cells sorted from blood. This sequence originates from a man aged 18 to 35 in good health. The V call is TRBV27, the J call TRBJ2-3, with 10 bases identical to TRBD2. The CDR3 DNA reads as TGTGCCAGCAGAACGATAGCGGGGGGACCAGATACGCAGTATTTT. Protein product: CASRTIAGGPDTQYF.